The entry below gives a single TCR beta chain sequence along with its context. V was shortened by 1 base and J by 3 bases, with 11 bases between the two germline ends. Germline-derived CDR1 and CDR2 are SGHRS and YFSETQ. CDR3 size: 14 residues. These data belong to a study of shared clonotypes between healthy human individuals. All the donors were Caucasian adults who lived in Nashville, Tennessee. Deep-level running was used for the assay. Original handling: There were no quality scores in the junction-only immunoSEQ sequences, so filtering differed. The protocol was immunoSEQ multiplex PCR, while the TCRdb copy is restricted to in-frame clones and leaves out a portion. V and J calls and clone size are given by that table; D and trimming were obtained from the DNA. The repertoire has some 2.3 million clones, about 92% of them found once; the top ten carry around 0.4%.

Sequenced: naive CD4+ T cells from PBMCs. Subset described: CD45RA+ positively selected. This clonotype was obtained from a man aged 18 to 35 in good health. Some clones in this sample may be carry-over from other donors' samples. The V gene is TRBV5-1, the J gene TRBJ2-7, with D perhaps TRBD1 (6 bases). CDR3: CASSLSGDVYEQYF. The CDR3 DNA reads as TGCGCCAGCAGCTTGTCAGGGGATGTCTACGAGCAGTACTTC.